The TCR beta chain under discussion was sequenced for a study of technical replicates of blood from several donors. Produced via immunoSEQ multiplex PCR; TCRdb's table is partial and in-frame only. The sample yields about 79,000 clones, 75% to 95% seen once. Trimming cost V 6 bases and J 3 bases, with 14 bases left between them. CDR1 MNHNS and CDR2 SASEGT come from the germline V gene. The CDR3 spans 14 residues. The receptor was isolated from a human donor in good health. Some clones in this sample may be carry-over from other donors' samples. Sequenced input: T cells isolated from PBMCs. The rearrangement links TRBV6-1 to TRBJ1-2; D gene unclear. CDR3 sequence: CASSVTGSDYGYTF. In nucleotides, the CDR3 is TGTGCCAGCAGCGTGACGGGAAGCGACTATGGCTACACCTTC.